The 2 T cell receptor beta chains below were found in one sample sequenced in a study of T cells in Graves' hyperthyroidism and ophthalmopathy. TCR beta CDR3 sequences were amplified from RNA transcripts. Carried out on the TCR CDR3, a first-round RT-PCR used the HTBI primer set. TCRdb re-analysed the multiplex PCR reads in MiXCR, keeping a single row per CDR3 protein. The table lists roughly 400,000 distinct CDR3 sequences, around an eighth of them singletons. The source material was blood. Source of these receptors: a man aged 50 to 60 with Graves' ophthalmopathy.

This rearrangement joins TRBV24-1 to TRBJ1-5; D gene ambiguous. The V end lost 2 bases, the J end lost 4 bases, and 8 bases lay between the germline ends. There are 14 residues in the CDR3. The germline gives CDR1 KGHDR, CDR2 SFDVKD. The CDR3 coding sequence is TGTGCCACCAGTGATTGGTCCGTTAATCAGCCCCAGCATTTT. Protein: CATSDWSVNQPQHF.

The rearrangement joins TRBV2 to TRBJ1-3; no clear D gene. Per the germline V gene, CDR1 is SNHLY and CDR2 is FYNNEI. This CDR3 is built from 15 residues. V was trimmed by 2 bases and J by 1 base, leaving 9 bases between them. CDR3 in DNA: TGTGCCAGCAGTGAAATGGGGTCTTCTGGAAACACCATATATTTT. This codes for CASSEMGSSGNTIYF. Full variable domain (outside the CDR3, taken from reference TRBV2 and TRBJ1-3): EPEVTQTPSHQVTQMGQEVILRCVPISNHLYFYWYRQILGQKVEFLVSFYNNEISEKSEIFDDQFSVERPDGSNFTLKIRSTKLEDSAMYFCASSEMGSSGNTIYFGEGSWLTVV.